Listed here are 2 T cell receptor beta chains from one sample, sequenced in a study of T cell responses to AZD1222 COVID-19 vaccine. Data came from immunoSEQ multiplex PCR; TCRdb stores just in-frame clones and leaves some out. The sample includes 150,000 or so clones, 70% to 90% seen only once; the top ten take 4.5% to 6.5%. The starting material was peripheral blood, obtained on day 0 of AZD1222 vaccination. These receptor sequences come from an adult in good health.

This sequence joins TRBV5-1 and TRBJ2-7; 7 bases agree with TRBD1. The CDR3 is made up of 16 amino acids. Germline assignment: CDR1 SGHRS and CDR2 YFSETQ. The J segment lost 3 bases and the V segment lost 4 bases, leaving 13 bases of the junction unmatched. The CDR3 DNA follows: TGCGCCAGCAGCGGAGAGACAGGGAGCGATTACTACGAGCAGTACTTC. Amino acids: CASSGETGSDYYEQYF.

The chain is built from TRBV19 and TRBJ1-1, with TRBD1 matching 9 bases. This CDR3 has 15 residues. Germline loops: CDR1 LNHDA, CDR2 SQIVND (reference sequence). The trim removed 4 bases at V and 0 bases at J, leaving 3 bases unmatched. This CDR3 is CASSTWDRVNTEAFF. The CDR3 DNA reads as TGTGCCAGTAGTACGTGGGACAGGGTGAACACTGAAGCTTTCTTT.